These 17 T cell receptor beta chains were all obtained from the same sample, sequenced in a study of T cell responses to AZD1222 COVID-19 vaccine. Assay used: immunoSEQ multiplex PCR; TCRdb lists only in-frame clones, some missing. The sample yields 40,000 to 65,000 clones, roughly 84% seen once. Sequencing was performed on peripheral blood, taken on day 0 of AZD1222 vaccination. The receptors were gathered from an adult in good health.

The chain links TRBV3-1 (or the pseudogene TRBV3-2) to TRBJ2-7; D not resolved. V was trimmed by 1 base and J by 3 bases, leaving 16 bases between them. CDR1 is LGHDT, CDR2 YNNKEL, per germline (reference sequence). The CDR3 spans 16 residues. In DNA, the CDR3 is TGTGCCAGCAGCCAAGGGGCCGACCCGACGGTCTACGAGCAGTACTTC. Residues: CASSQGADPTVYEQYF.

V gene TRBV29-1 combines with J gene TRBJ1-4; D gene unclear. The V gene lost 4 bases and the J gene lost 12 bases, with 15 bases spanning the gap. The CDR3 sequence is 12 residues long. Germline V gene sequence: CDR1 SQVTM, CDR2 ANQGSEA. The CDR3 region has the DNA TGCAGCGTTGCACCGACGGACCGGGAACTGTTTTTT. The encoded protein is CSVAPTDRELFF.

V is TRBV18 and J is TRBJ2-5; D possibly matches TRBD1 or TRBD2 (5 bases each). CDR3 length: 15 amino acids. Germline values: CDR1 KGHSH, CDR2 LQKENI. V was shortened by 5 bases and J by 5 bases, with 18 bases between the two germline ends. In DNA form, the CDR3 reads TGTGCCAGCTCAGAAAGTGGGACCCTGTGGGAGACCCAGTACTTC. Translated, it gives CASSESGTLWETQYF. The variable domain in full, with the rest retrieved from reference TRBV18 and TRBJ2-5, is NAGVMQNPRHLVRRRGQEARLRCSPMKGHSHVYWYRQLPEEGLKFMVYLQKENIIDESGMPKERFSAEFPKEGPSILRIQQVVRGDSAAYFCASSESGTLWETQYFGPGTRLLVL.

This clone came up many times. The chain recombines TRBV5-1 with TRBJ2-2; 11 bases are a match to TRBD2. Trimming took 2 bases from V and 3 from J; bases not matched to a gene: 3. CDR1 is SGHRS and CDR2 is YFSETQ in the germline V gene. CDR3 length: 16 residues. The CDR3 loop is CASSLTSGRDTGELFF. The CDR3 DNA reads as TGCGCCAGCAGCTTAACTAGCGGGAGAGACACCGGGGAGCTGTTTTTT.

The chain recombines TRBV28 with TRBJ2-7; D possibly corresponds to TRBD2 (5 bases). The CDR3 is 15 amino acids. V was trimmed by 6 bases and J by 6 bases, leaving 21 bases between them. The germline gives CDR1 MDHEN, CDR2 SYDVKM. For the CDR3, the DNA is TGTGCCAGCAGCTCACTAGGGATCCGTATGGGCGAGCAGTACTTC. Amino acid sequence: CASSSLGIRMGEQYF.

This chain joins TRBV2 and TRBJ1-5; 7 bases fit TRBD1. Germline lookup yields CDR1 SNHLY and CDR2 FYNNEI. The CDR3 is made up of 14 amino acids. V shed 7 bases and J 4 bases; nucleotides not matched to a gene: 7. As DNA, the CDR3 is TGTGCCAGCATGGGGGACAGTGCTAATCAGCCCCAGCATTTT. This sequence encodes CASMGDSANQPQHF.

The CDR3 is CASSPTGDTEAFF. CDR3 sequence (DNA): TGTGCCAGCAGCCCAACAGGGGACACTGAAGCTTTCTTT. The rearrangement uses TRBV7-9 and TRBJ1-1; TRBD1 matches at 7 bases. The germline gives CDR1 SEHNR, CDR2 FQNEAQ (reference sequence). The CDR3 loop spans 13 amino acids. V lost 5 bases to trimming and J lost 3 bases; unmatched junction nucleotides: 3.

V is TRBV5-5 and J is TRBJ2-5, with no clear D. The CDR3 runs to 14 residues. V was pared by 4 bases and J by 0 bases, with 10 bases between. CDR1 and CDR2 from the germline V gene are SGHKS and YYEKEE (reference sequence). The CDR3 is CASSPGPDQETQYF. CDR3 bases: TGTGCCAGCAGCCCCGGCCCTGACCAAGAGACCCAGTACTTC.

The chain uses TRBV4-2 and TRBJ2-5; 9 positions match TRBD2. The V gene end was trimmed by 1 base and the J gene end by 0 bases; junction bases not matched to a gene: 3. This CDR3 spans 16 amino acids. In germline, CDR1 is LGHNA, CDR2 YNFKEQ. CDR3 bases: TGTGCCAGCAGCCAAGTGGCTAGCGGGGACCAAGAGACCCAGTACTTC. Translation gives CASSQVASGDQETQYF.

This clone occurred a few times. The rearrangement uses TRBV5-6 and TRBJ1-1; no clear D gene. The V and J ends lost 2 bases and 0 bases respectively, with 8 bases between them. The CDR3 totals 14 residues. The V gene's germline CDR1 is SGHDT and CDR2 YYEEEE. The CDR3 nucleotides are TGTGCCAGCAGCTTTAGACGGATGAACACTGAAGCTTTCTTT. Its translation: CASSFRRMNTEAFF. Drawing the rest from reference TRBV5-6 and TRBJ1-1, the complete variable domain is DAGVTQSPTHLIKTRGQQVTLRCSPKSGHDTVSWYQQALGQGPQFIFQYYEEEERQRGNFPDRFSGHQFPNYSSELNVNALLLGDSALYLCASSFRRMNTEAFFGQGTRLTVV.

For this clone: At one boundary the junction diverges from the germline segment, which might be a read error. The chain combines TRBV19 with TRBJ2-1; 15 bases are a match to TRBD2. This CDR3 spans 19 amino acids. CDR1 and CDR2 (germline): LNHDA, SQIVND (reference sequence). CDR3 coding DNA: TGTGCCAGTAGTATCGCGGGGACTAGCGGGAGGATCTCCCACAATGAGCAGTTCTTC. It yields the protein CASSIAGTSGRISHNEQFF.

The rearrangement joins TRBV2 to TRBJ1-6, with TRBD1 matching over 10 bases. The germline V gene encodes CDR1 SNHLY and CDR2 FYNNEI. V trimming: 9 bases; J trimming: 7 bases; junction bases outside the gene matches: 0. The CDR3 runs 12 residues. In nucleotides, the CDR3 is TGTGCCAGGGGACAGGGGAATTCACCCCTCCACTTT. It encodes CARGQGNSPLHF.

This chain uses TRBV28 with TRBJ2-4; 7 bases match TRBD1. The trim removed 6 bases at V and 3 bases at J, leaving 5 bases unmatched. This CDR3 comprises 14 residues. The germline V gene has CDR1 MDHEN and CDR2 SYDVKM. The CDR3 loop reads CASSWTGIKNIQYF. Here the CDR3 DNA reads TGTGCCAGCAGCTGGACAGGTATCAAAAACATTCAGTACTTC.

J is TRBJ1-5 and V is TRBV30, with unresolved D. This CDR3 spans 13 amino acids. The germline V gene encodes CDR1 GTSNPN and CDR2 SVGIG (reference sequence). Deletions cut 1 base from V and 0 bases from J, with 4 bases between. DNA for the CDR3: TGTGCCTGGAGTGACGATAGCAATCAGCCCCAGCATTTT. Its protein is CAWSDDSNQPQHF.

This sequence joins TRBV27 and TRBJ2-3; TRBD2 matches 10 bases. Germline assignment: CDR1 MNHEY and CDR2 SMNVEV (reference sequence). There are 15 residues in the CDR3. Trimming took 6 bases from V and 4 from J; bases not matched to a gene: 7. This CDR3 reads CASSLLAGSPDTQYF. The CDR3 DNA follows: TGTGCCAGCAGCCTACTAGCGGGGAGCCCAGATACGCAGTATTTT.

This chain joins TRBV10-3 and TRBJ2-7; 8 positions agree with TRBD1. CDR3 size: 15 residues. V gave up 3 bases and J gave up 3 bases; unmatched junction bases: 7. Germline V lookup: CDR1 ENHRY, CDR2 SYGVKD. The CDR3 region has the DNA TGTGCCATCAGTGATGCCGGACAGGGAGACTACGAGCAGTACTTC. Translating it yields CAISDAGQGDYEQYF.

The chain carries TRBV19 and TRBJ2-1, with TRBD2 matching over 7 bases. Germline CDR1 is LNHDA and CDR2 is SQIVND (reference sequence). The length of the CDR3 is 15 residues. V gave up 6 bases and J gave up 3 bases; unmatched junction bases: 8. CDR3 amino acids: CASRQREASYNEQFF. Here the CDR3 DNA reads TGTGCCAGTAGGCAACGGGAGGCAAGCTACAATGAGCAGTTCTTC.